Listed below are T cell receptor beta chains from one sample, sequenced in a study of T cell changes during pregnancy in multiple sclerosis. Using immunoSEQ multiplex PCR, the repertoire was profiled, and TCRdb retains in-frame clones only, with some absent. Of about 44,000 clones in the sample, 80% to 90% are singletons; the top ten hold approximately 1.2%. Here the sequenced sample was CD4+ T cells from peripheral blood mononuclear cells, taken after pregnancy. These receptors were collected from a female donor with multiple sclerosis, enrolled in a pregnancy study. Each CDR3 is given with its conserved first and last residue. Fields, in order: V gene, J gene, D gene, CDR3 protein, CDR3 DNA. The D gene is left open where the match is weak.

v_call: TRBV4-3; j_call: TRBJ2-4; d_call: TRBD2; cdr3_aa: CASSRDYGVGLGRYF; cdr3_nt: TGCGCCAGCAGCCGAGATTATGGGGTTGGACTAGGAAGGTACTTC
v_call: TRBV5-6; j_call: TRBJ2-3; d_call: TRBD2; cdr3_aa: CASSPPGRADTQYF; cdr3_nt: TGTGCCAGCAGCCCCCCCGGGAGGGCAGATACGCAGTATTTT
v_call: TRBV7-2; j_call: TRBJ2-1; d_call: .; cdr3_aa: CASSLVTDYNEQFF; cdr3_nt: TGTGCCAGCAGCTTAGTAACTGACTACAATGAGCAGTTCTTC
v_call: TRBV7-2; j_call: TRBJ2-1; d_call: .; cdr3_aa: CASSLTDFRSRSYNEQFF; cdr3_nt: TGTGCCAGCAGCTTGACGGACTTCAGGTCGCGCTCCTACAATGAGCAGTTCTTC
v_call: TRBV4-2; j_call: TRBJ2-1; d_call: .; cdr3_aa: CASSQVSIFHEQFF; cdr3_nt: TGTGCCAGCAGCCAAGTTTCCATTTTCCATGAGCAGTTCTTC
v_call: TRBV5-1; j_call: TRBJ1-2; d_call: TRBD1; cdr3_aa: CASSLGQGVTGYTF; cdr3_nt: TGCGCCAGCAGCTTGGGACAGGGGGTGACAGGCTACACCTTC
v_call: TRBV30; j_call: TRBJ1-1; d_call: .; cdr3_aa: CAWSGAWNTEAFF; cdr3_nt: TGTGCCTGGAGTGGAGCATGGAACACTGAAGCTTTCTTT
v_call: TRBV18; j_call: TRBJ1-3; d_call: TRBD1; cdr3_aa: CASSPDRAAGNTIYF; cdr3_nt: TGTGCCAGCTCACCCGACAGGGCTGCTGGAAACACCATATATTTT
v_call: TRBV28; j_call: TRBJ1-5; d_call: .; cdr3_aa: CASSSGGGDYSNQPQHF; cdr3_nt: TGTGCCAGCAGTTCAGGAGGCGGGGACTATAGCAATCAGCCCCAGCATTTT
v_call: TRBV11-1; j_call: TRBJ2-7; d_call: .; cdr3_aa: CASSLDPSNGYEQYF; cdr3_nt: TGTGCCAGCAGCTTAGACCCTAGCAACGGGTACGAGCAGTACTTC
v_call: TRBV2; j_call: TRBJ1-2; d_call: .; cdr3_aa: CASPSVVNYGYTF; cdr3_nt: TGTGCCAGCCCGTCGGTAGTTAACTATGGCTACACCTTC
v_call: TRBV19; j_call: TRBJ2-7; d_call: TRBD1; cdr3_aa: CASNTGQGKQYF; cdr3_nt: TGTGCCAGTAATACGGGACAGGGAAAGCAGTACTTC
v_call: TRBV30; j_call: TRBJ1-2; d_call: .; cdr3_aa: CAWSRLRALAYGYTF; cdr3_nt: TGTGCCTGGAGTCGCCTCAGGGCACTAGCCTATGGCTACACCTTC
v_call: TRBV5-1; j_call: TRBJ1-2; d_call: TRBD1; cdr3_aa: CASSPGQGFTYGYTF; cdr3_nt: TGCGCCAGCAGCCCAGGACAGGGTTTTACGTATGGCTACACCTTC
v_call: TRBV7-9; j_call: TRBJ2-7; d_call: TRBD1; cdr3_aa: CASSFIGQGDYEQYF; cdr3_nt: TGTGCCAGCAGCTTTATCGGACAGGGTGACTACGAGCAGTACTTC
v_call: TRBV7-2; j_call: TRBJ2-3; d_call: .; cdr3_aa: CASSPKFSYDTQYF; cdr3_nt: TGTGCCAGCAGCCCTAAGTTTAGCTACGATACGCAGTATTTT